This TCR beta chain was captured in a study of blood T cell repertoires in COVID-19. Study information: Acute-phase and convalescent COVID-19 samples originated in the United States, Italy and Spain.

Grouping used clinical history reported by participants in a survey and questionnaire. Recovered Cohort 3 donors showed two negative PCRs, clearance, or symptom resolution. Source study methods: Estimates of nucleated cell counts were drawn from the amplification of reference gene primers. Profiling relied on immunoSEQ multiplex PCR, and the TCRdb table lists in-frame clones only, not all of them. V and J calls and clone size are those listed in that table; D and trimming were worked out from the DNA. Of about 190,000 clones in the sample, roughly 83% are singletons; the top ten hold 3.2%. The CDR3 loop spans 12 amino acids. In germline, CDR1 is GTSNPN, CDR2 SVGIG (reference sequence). V gave up 3 bases and J gave up 1 base, with 7 bases separating them. This clone came up a few times.

This chain joins TRBV30 and TRBJ2-7; D call uncertain. Sample: PBMCs or T cells enriched from blood (not recorded which). The TCR originated in a woman between 25 and 40 years old who had recovered from COVID-19. The CDR3 sequence is CAWRQLSYEQYF. As DNA, the CDR3 is TGTGCCTGGAGACAGCTTTCCTACGAGCAGTACTTC. Together with reference TRBV30 and TRBJ2-7, the CDR3 gives the full variable domain: SQTIHQWPATLVQPVGSPLSLECTVEGTSNPNLYWYRQAAGRGLQLLFYSVGIGQISSEVPQNLSASRPQDRQFILSSKKLLLSDSGFYLCAWRQLSYEQYFGPGTRLTVT.